What follows are 8 T cell receptor beta chains derived from one specimen sequenced in a study of CD8+ T cells in alopecia areata. Extraction and reverse transcription of RNA yielded cDNA as the sequencing template. Here immunoSEQ multiplex PCR was the method, and the copy in TCRdb shows in-frame clones only, minus some. The data hold roughly 200,000 clones, with about 53% observed a single time. As to treatment: oral pan-JAK inhibitor, 5-10 mg twice daily. Sequencing was performed on CD8+ T cells sorted from blood, taken at week 24, from a patient treated with tofacitinib. The receptor source for this set is a human donor with alopecia areata.

The CDR3 spells CASSEEGGPITYEQYF. In nucleotides, the CDR3 is TGTGCCAGCAGTGAAGAGGGGGGCCCCATTACCTACGAGCAGTACTTC. This rearrangement joins TRBV2 to TRBJ2-7, with D tentatively TRBD1 or TRBD2 (6 bases each). V was pared by 1 base and J by 2 bases, with 15 bases between. CDR3 size: 16 residues. The germline gives CDR1 SNHLY, CDR2 FYNNEI.

This chain uses TRBV4-2 with TRBJ1-1; D is ambiguous. The CDR3 extends over 14 amino acids. The V and J ends lost 6 bases and 2 bases respectively, with 13 bases between them. Looked up from germline, CDR1 is LGHNA and CDR2 is YNFKEQ. The CDR3 coding sequence is TGTGCCAGCAGAGACGAGGGAAGAAACACTGAAGCTTTCTTT. Protein product: CASRDEGRNTEAFF.

The chain couples TRBV30 to TRBJ1-2; TRBD1 matches at 10 bases. Unmatched junction bases numbered 5, after V lost 5 bases and J lost 8 bases. CDR3 length equals 12 residues. Germline V gives CDR1 GTSNPN, CDR2 SVGIG (reference sequence). DNA for the CDR3: TGTGCCTGGGACGGACAGGGGGAGGGCTACACCTTC. Its protein product is CAWDGQGEGYTF.

The rearrangement uses TRBV30 and TRBJ2-1, with D unclear. Germline loops: CDR1 GTSNPN, CDR2 SVGIG (reference sequence). The CDR3 contains 11 residues. V was pared by 6 bases and J by 6 bases, with 9 bases between. The CDR3 spells CACQAGNEQFF. The DNA of the CDR3 is TGTGCCTGCCAAGCCGGCAATGAGCAGTTCTTC. Full variable domain (rest looked up from reference TRBV30 and TRBJ2-1): SQTIHQWPATLVQPVGSPLSLECTVEGTSNPNLYWYRQAAGRGLQLLFYSVGIGQISSEVPQNLSASRPQDRQFILSSKKLLLSDSGFYLCACQAGNEQFFGPGTRLTVL.

This chain joins TRBV5-1 and TRBJ2-3; D is possibly TRBD2 (7 bases). Germline V gives CDR1 SGHRS, CDR2 YFSETQ. The V end was cut by 3 bases, the J end by 2 bases, with 10 bases between. This CDR3 is built from 14 residues. Here the CDR3 reads CASSWGGYTDTQYF. CDR3 bases: TGCGCCAGCAGCTGGGGGGGCTACACAGATACGCAGTATTTT. The whole variable domain, filled in from reference TRBV5-1 and TRBJ2-3, reads KAGVTQTPRYLIKTRGQQVTLSCSPISGHRSVSWYQQTPGQGLQFLFEYFSETQRNKGNFPGRFSGRQFSNSRSEMNVSTLELGDSALYLCASSWGGYTDTQYFGPGTRLTVL.

This clone has only one observation. The chain joins TRBV13 to TRBJ2-1, with a possible D match to TRBD2 (5 bases). From germline, CDR1 is PRHDT and CDR2 FYEKMQ (reference sequence). The CDR3 runs to 15 residues. Trimming removed 0 bases from V and 7 bases from J, with 13 bases in between. Written as DNA, the CDR3 is TGTGCCAGCAGCTTAGGGCGACGGACTGGGAATGAGCAGTTCTTC. Translating it yields CASSLGRRTGNEQFF.

In nucleotides, the CDR3 is TGTGCCAGCAGAGTAGAGGGTAATGAGCAGTTCTTC. It specifies CASRVEGNEQFF. V is TRBV7-9 and J is TRBJ2-1; a weak D match, TRBD2 (5 bases). Trimming took 6 bases from V and 7 from J, leaving 10 bases between them. Germline lookup yields CDR1 SEHNR and CDR2 FQNEAQ (reference sequence). The CDR3 runs 12 residues.

The chain recombines TRBV19 with TRBJ1-1; D possibly corresponds to TRBD1 (5 bases). This CDR3 contains 15 residues. V was cut by 8 bases and J by 2 bases, with 18 bases left in between. Germline loops: CDR1 LNHDA, CDR2 SQIVND (reference sequence). CDR3 sequence: CASGYGTEANTEAFF. CDR3 DNA sequence: TGTGCCAGTGGATATGGGACGGAGGCTAACACTGAAGCTTTCTTT.